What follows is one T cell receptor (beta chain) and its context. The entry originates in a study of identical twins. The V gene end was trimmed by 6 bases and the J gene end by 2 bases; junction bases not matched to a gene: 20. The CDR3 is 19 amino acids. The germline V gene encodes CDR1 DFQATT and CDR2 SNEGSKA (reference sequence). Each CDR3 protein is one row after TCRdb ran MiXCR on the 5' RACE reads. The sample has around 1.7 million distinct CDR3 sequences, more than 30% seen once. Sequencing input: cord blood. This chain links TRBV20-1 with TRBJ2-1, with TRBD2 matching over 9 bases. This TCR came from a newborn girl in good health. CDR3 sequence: CSAPSTGTSRLGPYNEQFF. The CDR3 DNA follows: TGCAGTGCCCCGAGCACAGGGACTAGCCGTTTGGGGCCCTACAATGAGCAGTTCTTC.